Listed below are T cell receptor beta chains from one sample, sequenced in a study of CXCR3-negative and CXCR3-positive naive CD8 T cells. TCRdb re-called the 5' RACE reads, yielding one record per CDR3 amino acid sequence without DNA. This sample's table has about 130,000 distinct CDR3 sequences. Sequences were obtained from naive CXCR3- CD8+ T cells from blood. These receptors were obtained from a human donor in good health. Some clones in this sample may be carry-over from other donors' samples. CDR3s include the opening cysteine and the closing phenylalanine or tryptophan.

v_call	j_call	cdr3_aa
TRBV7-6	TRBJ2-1	CASSLYTQAEGGEQFF
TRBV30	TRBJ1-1	CAWSVPGQNTEAFF
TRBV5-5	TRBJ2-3	CASSLTMPGSGVLQYF
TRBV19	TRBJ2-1	CASSIGSHNEQFF
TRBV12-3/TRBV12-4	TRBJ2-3	CASSRDRGFTDTQYF
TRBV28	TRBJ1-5	CASSYPIRQPQHF
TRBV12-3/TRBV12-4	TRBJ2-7	CASTPSGESSYEQYF
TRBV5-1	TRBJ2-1	CASRNRGNEQFF
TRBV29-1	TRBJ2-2	CSVYGPTGELFF
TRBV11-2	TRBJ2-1	CASSSAPGQNQFF
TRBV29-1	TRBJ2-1	CSVTGTSGNEQFF
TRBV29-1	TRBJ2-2	CSVEEANTGELFF
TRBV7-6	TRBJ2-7	CASSSSGGRESYEQYF